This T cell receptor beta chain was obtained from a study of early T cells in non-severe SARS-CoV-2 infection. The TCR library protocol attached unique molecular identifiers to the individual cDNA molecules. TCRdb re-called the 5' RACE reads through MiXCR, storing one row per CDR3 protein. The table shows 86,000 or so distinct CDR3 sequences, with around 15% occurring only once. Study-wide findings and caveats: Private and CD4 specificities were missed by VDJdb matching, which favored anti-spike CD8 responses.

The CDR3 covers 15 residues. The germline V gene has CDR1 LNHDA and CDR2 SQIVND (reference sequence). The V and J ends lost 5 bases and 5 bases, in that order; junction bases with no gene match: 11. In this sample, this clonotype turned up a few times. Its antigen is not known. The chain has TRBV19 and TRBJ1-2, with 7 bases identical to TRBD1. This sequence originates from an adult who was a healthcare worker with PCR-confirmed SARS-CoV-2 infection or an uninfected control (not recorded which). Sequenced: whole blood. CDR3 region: CASSVTGAPGYGYTF. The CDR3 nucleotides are TGTGCCAGTAGTGTAACAGGGGCTCCGGGGTATGGCTACACCTTC.